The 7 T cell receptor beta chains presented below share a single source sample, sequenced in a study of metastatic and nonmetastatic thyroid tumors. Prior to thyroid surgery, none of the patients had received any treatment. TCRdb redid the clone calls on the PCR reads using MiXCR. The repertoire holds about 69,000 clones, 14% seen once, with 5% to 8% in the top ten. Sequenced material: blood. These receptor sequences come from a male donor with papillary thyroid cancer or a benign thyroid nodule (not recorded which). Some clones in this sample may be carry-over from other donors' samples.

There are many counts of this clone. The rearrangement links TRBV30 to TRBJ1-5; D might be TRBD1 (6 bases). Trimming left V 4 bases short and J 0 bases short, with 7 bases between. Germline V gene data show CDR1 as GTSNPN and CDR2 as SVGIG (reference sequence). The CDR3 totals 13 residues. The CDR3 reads CAWNRDSNQPQHF. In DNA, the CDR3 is TGTGCCTGGAACAGGGATAGCAATCAGCCCCAGCATTTT.

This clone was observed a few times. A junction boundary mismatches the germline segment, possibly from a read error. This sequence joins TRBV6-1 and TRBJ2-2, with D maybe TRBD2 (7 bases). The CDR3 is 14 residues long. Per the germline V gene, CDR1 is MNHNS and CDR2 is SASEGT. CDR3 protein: CASSLGGHTWEPFF. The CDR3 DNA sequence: TGTGCCAGCAGTCTGGGGGGGCACACCTGGGAGCCGTTTTTT.

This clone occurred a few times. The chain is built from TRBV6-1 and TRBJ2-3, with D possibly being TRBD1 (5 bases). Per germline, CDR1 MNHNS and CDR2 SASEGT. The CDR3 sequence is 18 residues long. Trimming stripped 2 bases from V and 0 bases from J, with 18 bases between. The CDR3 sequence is CASSESEGHPLSTDTQYF. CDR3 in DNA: TGTGCCAGCAGTGAAAGTGAAGGACACCCCTTGAGCACAGATACGCAGTATTTT.

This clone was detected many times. The CDR3 region has the DNA TGTGCCAGCAGCGTAGGGGACGGGAGCGCCTACACCGGGGAGCTGTTTTTT. The encoded protein is CASSVGDGSAYTGELFF. This chain connects TRBV9 to TRBJ2-2; possible D gene TRBD2, 6 bases. The V end was cut by 0 bases, the J end by 3 bases, with 15 bases between. CDR1 is SGDLS, CDR2 YYNGEE, per germline. The CDR3 totals 17 residues.

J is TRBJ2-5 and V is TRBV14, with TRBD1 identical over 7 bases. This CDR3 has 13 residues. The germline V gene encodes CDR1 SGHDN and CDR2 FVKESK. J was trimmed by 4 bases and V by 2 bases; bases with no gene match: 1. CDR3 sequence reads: CASSQNRGETQYF. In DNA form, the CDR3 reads TGTGCCAGCAGCCAAAACAGGGGAGAGACCCAGTACTTC.

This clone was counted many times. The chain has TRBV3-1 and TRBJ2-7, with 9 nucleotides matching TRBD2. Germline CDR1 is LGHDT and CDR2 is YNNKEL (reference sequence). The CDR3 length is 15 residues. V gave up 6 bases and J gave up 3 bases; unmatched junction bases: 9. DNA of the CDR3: TGTGCCAGCAGGTTAACTAGCGGGCTGTTCTACGAGCAGTACGTC. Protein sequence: CASRLTSGLFYEQYV.

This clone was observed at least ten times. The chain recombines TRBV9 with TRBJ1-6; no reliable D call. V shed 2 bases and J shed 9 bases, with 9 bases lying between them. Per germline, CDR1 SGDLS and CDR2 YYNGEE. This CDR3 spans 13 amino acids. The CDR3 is CASSVGLSSPLHF. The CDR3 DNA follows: TGTGCCAGCAGCGTCGGTCTTAGTTCACCCCTCCACTTT.